These T cell receptor beta chains were read from a single sample in a study of blood T cell repertoires in COVID-19. Method: immunoSEQ multiplex PCR; TCRdb's copy keeps in-frame clones and lacks some. The sample comprises roughly 120,000 clones, roughly 85% of which are singletons, and roughly 5% rests with the top ten. Specimen: peripheral blood. The receptors come from a woman aged 55-69 years with COVID-19, enrolled during active disease. CDR3s include the opening cysteine and the closing phenylalanine or tryptophan.

V gene,CDR3 protein
TRBV27,CASSLTPRGRETLSYTF
TRBV10-2,CASSRRGDYGYTF
TRBV7-3,CASSGLAATDTQYF
TRBV10-3,CAISEDLTRANEKLFF
TRBV20-1,CSASLGRFGQGSYNEQFF
TRBV7-9,CASSSGLLNNEQYF
TRBV5-1,CASKTGHTEAFF
TRBV4-3,CASSQVGQGRETQYF
TRBV5-1,CATSTEVSYEQYF
TRBV28,CASSLTGNYGYTF
TRBV2,CASRTGSMYSPLHF
TRBV20-1,CSASGGGALYEQFF
TRBV12-3/TRBV12-4,CASSLGQNTEAFF
TRBV15,CATSDEGRATNTEAFF
TRBV7-7,CASSVSLGTANYGYTF
TRBV4-1,CASSQDRRVGNGYTF
TRBV5-6,CASSPDRDGAYTEAFF
TRBV27,CASSPRGGGAEAFF
TRBV6-4,CASSDSGRGGGYTF
TRBV18,CASSPGGSGELFF
TRBV9,CASSFGTGGYGYTF
TRBV7-9,CASSQTGSYEQYF